Below are 28 T cell receptor beta chains sequenced from a single sample in a study of control samples from healthy donors and cancer patients. Generated by immunoSEQ multiplex PCR, the TCRdb table keeps only in-frame clones and is missing some. The data hold 100,000 to 150,000 clones, with around 87% observed a single time. Sequencing used blood. The receptors shown here come from a man aged 55 to 69 in good health.

Only one count was recorded for this clone. The V gene is TRBV5-1, the J gene TRBJ1-2, with 7 bases that match TRBD1. V shed 0 bases, J shed 4 bases, and the junction held 6 bases outside the gene matches. CDR1 and CDR2 from the germline V gene are SGHRS and YFSETQ. CDR3 length: 15 residues. The CDR3 protein is CASSLDQGEVYGYTF. The DNA for the CDR3 is TGCGCCAGCAGCTTGGATCAGGGGGAGGTCTATGGCTACACCTTC.

V gene TRBV30 combines with J gene TRBJ2-2; 7 positions agree with TRBD1. Germline values: CDR1 GTSNPN, CDR2 SVGIG (reference sequence). CDR3 size: 15 residues. The V gene end was trimmed by 5 bases and the J gene end by 2 bases; junction bases not matched to a gene: 8. DNA of the CDR3: TGTGCCTGGGTCCCCGGACAGGACAACACCGGGGAGCTGTTTTTT. This codes for CAWVPGQDNTGELFF.

J is TRBJ1-3 and V is TRBV5-6; D unclear. This CDR3 has 14 residues. CDR1 and CDR2 (germline): SGHDT, YYEEEE. Trimming left V 7 bases short and J 1 base short, with 12 bases between. CDR3 in DNA: TGTGCCAGCGCTCCGGCTAGGTCTGGAAACACCATATATTTT. This encodes CASAPARSGNTIYF.

The V and J genes are TRBV18 and TRBJ1-4, with 7 bases aligning to TRBD1. Germline V lookup: CDR1 KGHSH, CDR2 LQKENI. The CDR3 has 15 residues. Trimming removed 2 bases from V and 3 bases from J; junction bases left unmatched: 3. The CDR3 is CASSPSGTANEKLFF. The CDR3 DNA is TGTGCCAGCTCACCATCCGGGACAGCTAATGAAAAACTGTTTTTT.

V usage is TRBV5-6 and J usage is TRBJ2-7, with TRBD1 as a possible D gene (5 bases). The CDR3 is 14 amino acids. Trimming left V 0 bases short and J 0 bases short, with 7 bases between. CDR1 and CDR2 (germline): SGHDT, YYEEEE. The CDR3 spells CASSLEQASYEQYF. In nucleotides, the CDR3 is TGTGCCAGCAGCTTGGAACAGGCCTCCTACGAGCAGTACTTC.

There are a few counts of this clone. The chain has TRBV7-9 and TRBJ1-1, with a possible D match to TRBD1 (5 bases). Germline CDR1 SEHNR, CDR2 FQNEAQ (reference sequence). The CDR3 is 13 residues long. V gave up 1 base and J gave up 10 bases, with 13 bases separating them. CDR3 nucleotide sequence: TGTGCCAGCAGCTTAGTCACGGGGGAGGCAGCTTTCTTT. The encoded protein is CASSLVTGEAAFF.

The V and J genes are TRBV11-2 and TRBJ2-2, with no clear D. This CDR3 contains 14 residues. The V end lost 3 bases, the J end lost 1 base, and 6 bases lay between the germline ends. Germline-derived CDR1 and CDR2 are SGHAT and FQNNGV. The CDR3 region has the DNA TGTGCCAGCAGCTTCTTGTGGAACACCGGGGAGCTGTTTTTT. This encodes CASSFLWNTGELFF.

This clone was detected once. The gene calls are TRBV7-9 and TRBJ2-5; D is uncertain. The CDR3 runs 12 residues. Per germline, CDR1 SEHNR and CDR2 FQNEAQ (reference sequence). V gave up 3 bases and J gave up 3 bases, with 5 bases separating them. The CDR3 sequence: CASSFREETQYF. In nucleotides, the CDR3 is TGTGCCAGCAGCTTTAGAGAAGAGACCCAGTACTTC. The full variable domain, completed using reference TRBV7-9 and TRBJ2-5, is DTGVSQNPRHKITKRGQNVTFRCDPISEHNRLYWYRQTLGQGPEFLTYFQNEAQLEKSRLLSDRFSAERPKGSFSTLEIQRTEQGDSAMYLCASSFREETQYFGPGTRLLVL.

The chain combines TRBV30 with TRBJ1-3; D gene unclear. CDR3 length: 14 amino acids. V gave up 3 bases and J gave up 2 bases, with 11 bases separating them. The germline V gene encodes CDR1 GTSNPN and CDR2 SVGIG (reference sequence). The chain's CDR3 is CAWRRWSAGNTIYF. The CDR3 DNA reads TGTGCCTGGAGAAGGTGGTCCGCTGGAAACACCATATATTTT.

The chain uses TRBV7-2 and TRBJ2-1, with 8 bases matching TRBD2. The junction had 12 bases not matched to a gene; V was cut back by 1 base and J by 7 bases. CDR1 SGHTA and CDR2 FQGNSA come from the germline V gene. This CDR3 spans 17 amino acids. The CDR3 is CASSLVFSGGPGNEQFF. The CDR3 coding sequence is TGTGCCAGCAGCTTAGTTTTCTCGGGGGGGCCGGGTAATGAGCAGTTCTTC. The variable domain in full, with the rest retrieved from reference TRBV7-2 and TRBJ2-1, is GAGVSQSPSNKVTEKGKDVELRCDPISGHTALYWYRQSLGQGLEFLIYFQGNSAPDKSGLPSDRFSAERTGGSVSTLTIQRTQQEDSAVYLCASSLVFSGGPGNEQFFGPGTRLTVL.

V is TRBV6-5 and J is TRBJ2-7, with 9 bases lining up with TRBD2. Germline values: CDR1 MNHEY, CDR2 SVGAGI. With V trimmed by 6 bases and J by 2 bases, 8 bases remained unmatched. This CDR3 region has 15 residues. The CDR3 DNA reads TGTGCCAGCAGCGAGCGGGGACTAGCACCCTACGAGCAGTACTTC. Residues: CASSERGLAPYEQYF.

The chain joins TRBV7-8 to TRBJ2-3; maybe TRBD1 (6 bases). CDR3 length: 16 residues. Germline V CDR1 and CDR2: SGHVS, FQNEAQ. Trimming removed 4 bases from V and 3 bases from J, with 17 bases in between. This chain's CDR3 is CASSSIGLRGTDTQYF. The CDR3 DNA reads TGTGCCAGCAGCTCAATTGGACTGAGGGGGACAGATACGCAGTATTTT.

This clone was detected a few times. The chain uses TRBV28 and TRBJ1-2, with 7 bases that match TRBD1. Germline CDR1 and CDR2: MDHEN and SYDVKM. The CDR3 extends over 15 amino acids. Germline trimming cut 3 bases from V and 1 base from J; bases unmatched to any gene: 5. In nucleotides, the CDR3 is TGTGCCAGCAGTTTCCCGGCAGGGGGTAACTATGGCTACACCTTC. It translates to CASSFPAGGNYGYTF.

The J gene is TRBJ2-6, the V gene TRBV28; D unclear. V lost 2 bases and J 2 bases, leaving 7 bases between the germline ends. Germline V gene data show CDR1 as MDHEN and CDR2 as SYDVKM. This CDR3 comprises 15 residues. This chain's CDR3 is CASSLVRTGANVLTF. The CDR3 coding sequence is TGTGCCAGCAGTTTAGTCAGAACTGGGGCCAACGTCCTGACTTTC.

This rearrangement joins TRBV2 to TRBJ2-7; TRBD2 is a possible D gene (7 bases). There are 15 residues in the CDR3. V was pared by 7 bases and J by 1 base, with 17 bases between. Germline values: CDR1 SNHLY, CDR2 FYNNEI. CDR3 region: CASKGGGALSYEQYF. CDR3 coding DNA: TGTGCCAGCAAGGGTGGGGGGGCCCTATCCTACGAGCAGTACTTC.

The table lists this clone with a few counts. The chain recombines TRBV7-8 with TRBJ1-1; D remains ambiguous. The CDR3 runs 14 residues. Germline CDR1 SGHVS, CDR2 FQNEAQ. Trimming took 5 bases from V and 0 from J, leaving 10 bases between them. The CDR3, as DNA: TGTGCCAGCAGCCCGCGTTCTGTGAACACTGAAGCTTTCTTT. Translated: CASSPRSVNTEAFF.

This clone was recorded only once. CDR3 nucleotide sequence: TGTGCCAGCAGCGGGATTTCTCTCTACACCTTC. It specifies CASSGISLYTF. The rearrangement uses TRBV2 and TRBJ1-2; D unresolved. This CDR3 is built from 11 residues. V lost 6 bases to trimming and J lost 10 bases, with 12 bases between them. CDR1 is SNHLY and CDR2 is FYNNEI in the germline V gene.

This chain links TRBV7-9 with TRBJ1-5; 7 nucleotides agree with TRBD1. The CDR3 spans 13 residues. Per the germline V gene, CDR1 is SEHNR and CDR2 is FQNEAQ (reference sequence). V dropped 5 bases and J dropped 4; count of bases not matched to a gene: 2. CDR3 sequence (DNA): TGTGCCAGCAGCGCACAGGGGAATCAGCCCCAGCATTTT. Translation gives CASSAQGNQPQHF.

V usage is TRBV7-7 and J usage is TRBJ2-1; 7 bases map to TRBD1. This CDR3 spans 15 amino acids. From germline, CDR1 is SSHAT and CDR2 FNYEAQ (reference sequence). Unmatched junction bases numbered 1, after V lost 0 bases and J lost 2 bases. In nucleotides, the CDR3 is TGTGCCAGCAGCTTAGCAGGGGGCGCCTACAATGAGCAGTTCTTC. It encodes CASSLAGGAYNEQFF.

This chain uses TRBV24-1 with TRBJ2-7, with 9 nucleotides matching TRBD1. The ends lost 5 bases at V and 6 bases at J; junction bases unmatched: 16. The CDR3 has 17 residues. From germline, CDR1 is KGHDR and CDR2 SFDVKD. This chain's CDR3 is CATSARPEQGASFEQYF. The CDR3 DNA sequence: TGTGCCACCAGTGCCCGCCCGGAACAGGGGGCGAGCTTCGAGCAGTACTTC.

This clone was seen once. The J gene is TRBJ1-1, the V gene TRBV25-1; D ambiguous. V was pared by 6 bases and J by 3 bases, with 5 bases between. The CDR3 sequence is 11 residues long. Germline V gives CDR1 MGHDK, CDR2 SYGVNS. CDR3 sequence: CASRLDTEAFF. CDR3 coding DNA: TGTGCCAGCAGGCTAGACACTGAAGCTTTCTTT.

The V gene is TRBV5-1, the J gene TRBJ2-1; D is possibly TRBD1 (6 bases). CDR1 SGHRS and CDR2 YFSETQ come from the germline V gene. This CDR3 comprises 16 residues. V lost 4 bases to trimming and J lost 5 bases, with 19 bases between them. As DNA, the CDR3 is TGCGCCAGCAGCCGTGGATCAGGGGTTTCCCACAATGAGCAGTTCTTC. Protein: CASSRGSGVSHNEQFF.

This clone was detected once. V usage is TRBV19 and J usage is TRBJ1-3; no reliable D call. V was clipped by 3 bases and J by 0 bases, with 12 bases between them. CDR3 length equals 16 residues. The germline gives CDR1 LNHDA, CDR2 SQIVND (reference sequence). CDR3 DNA: TGTGCCAGTAGTATGGGCCCTCCCAGCTCTGGAAACACCATATATTTT. Protein sequence: CASSMGPPSSGNTIYF.

The genes are TRBV28 and TRBJ1-6; D unclear. Germline-derived CDR1 and CDR2 are MDHEN and SYDVKM. The V gene lost 2 bases and the J gene lost 0 bases, with 2 bases spanning the gap. CDR3 length: 14 amino acids. The CDR3 spells CASSLPSYNSPLHF. The DNA for the CDR3 is TGTGCCAGCAGTTTACCCTCCTATAATTCACCCCTCCACTTT.

The rearrangement uses TRBV6-5 and TRBJ2-2; D is ambiguous. CDR1 and CDR2 (germline): MNHEY, SVGAGI. The CDR3 has 11 amino acids. Trimming left V 5 bases short and J 8 bases short, with 6 bases between. In DNA, the CDR3 is TGTGCCAGCAGTCACGGGGGGGAGCTGTTTTTT. Protein: CASSHGGELFF.

V gene TRBV5-1 combines with J gene TRBJ2-7; possibly TRBD2 for D (7 bases). Germline V gene sequence: CDR1 SGHRS, CDR2 YFSETQ. V dropped 0 bases and J dropped 6 bases, with 13 bases sitting between them. The CDR3 runs to 14 residues. The CDR3 loop reads CASSLVAGALEQYF. CDR3 nucleotide sequence: TGCGCCAGCAGCTTGGTTGCGGGGGCGCTCGAGCAGTACTTC.

This clone was seen a single time. The rearrangement uses TRBV30 and TRBJ2-2; the D gene is possibly TRBD1 (5 bases). The V gene lost 5 bases and the J gene lost 0 bases, with 13 bases spanning the gap. The CDR3 spans 15 residues. CDR1 and CDR2 from the germline V gene are GTSNPN and SVGIG (reference sequence). The CDR3 coding sequence is TGTGCCTGGGGTACCTTGGGGCCGAACACCGGGGAGCTGTTTTTT. Translating gives CAWGTLGPNTGELFF.

The chain links TRBV2 to TRBJ1-3; TRBD1 aligns across 7 bases. J lost 0 bases, V lost 6 bases, and 5 bases had no gene match. CDR1 SNHLY and CDR2 FYNNEI come from the germline V gene. The CDR3 totals 15 residues. The CDR3 protein is CASSTGAVSGNTIYF. Written as DNA, the CDR3 is TGTGCCAGCAGCACAGGGGCCGTCTCTGGAAACACCATATATTTT.